Sequencing of this TCR beta chain was carried out in a study of cytomegalovirus exposure and HLA in healthy donors. Study information: Prior work identified around 100 million unique TCR beta sequences in approximately 180 million T cells. Overall study findings and caveats: As a later analysis showed, several of the most significant clusters appeared to be linked to common viral pathogens. Testing in vitro showed a few CMV-associated chains specific for CMV antigens.

This PCR relied on a set of 60 Vbeta primers and 13 Jbeta primers. In the study's own analysis: An analysis performed later counted about 80 million unique TCR beta chains (around 10 million of them shared). TCRdb keeps only in-frame clones here, not all; method: immunoSEQ multiplex PCR. That table is the source of V, J and clone size, and D and trimming were worked out from the DNA. The sample lists some 120,000 clones; 70% to 85% were seen once. With regard to this clone: Its cognate antigen is unknown.

Germline trimming cut 3 bases from V and 5 bases from J; bases unmatched to any gene: 0. The CDR3 covers 14 residues. The germline gives CDR1 KGHSH, CDR2 LQKENI. Input material: PBMCs. The receptor comes from a man in his forties or fifties in good health and CMV-seropositive. This chain connects TRBV18 to TRBJ2-1; 11 positions agree with TRBD2. CDR3 coding DNA: TGTGCCAGCTCACCGGGACTAGCGGACAATGAGCAGTTCTTC. This translates into CASSPGLADNEQFF. The entire variable domain, with the rest obtained from reference TRBV18 and TRBJ2-1, is as follows: NAGVMQNPRHLVRRRGQEARLRCSPMKGHSHVYWYRQLPEEGLKFMVYLQKENIIDESGMPKERFSAEFPKEGPSILRIQQVVRGDSAAYFCASSPGLADNEQFFGPGTRLTVL.